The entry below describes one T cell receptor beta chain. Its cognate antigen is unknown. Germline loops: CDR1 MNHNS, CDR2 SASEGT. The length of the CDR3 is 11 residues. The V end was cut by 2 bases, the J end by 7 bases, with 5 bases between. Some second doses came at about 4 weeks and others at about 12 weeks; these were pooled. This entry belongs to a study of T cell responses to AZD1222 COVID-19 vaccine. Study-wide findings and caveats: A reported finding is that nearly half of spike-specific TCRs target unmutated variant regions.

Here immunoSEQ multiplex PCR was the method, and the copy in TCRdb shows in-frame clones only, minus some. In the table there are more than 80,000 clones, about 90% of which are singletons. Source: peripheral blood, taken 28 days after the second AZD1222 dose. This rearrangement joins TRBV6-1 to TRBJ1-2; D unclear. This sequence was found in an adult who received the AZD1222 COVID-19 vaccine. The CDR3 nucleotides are TGTGCCAGCAGTGAAATGGGTGGCTACACCTTC. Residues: CASSEMGGYTF.